Shown below are 13 T cell receptor beta chains from a single sample sequenced in a study of cytomegalovirus exposure and HLA in healthy donors. PCR amplification relied on 60 Vbeta primers (plus 13 Jbeta primers). Using immunoSEQ multiplex PCR, the repertoire was profiled, and TCRdb retains in-frame clones only, with some absent. This table holds about 170,000 clones, roughly 80% found once. The sample comprised PBMCs. These receptors all come from a male donor in good health and CMV-seronegative.

The J gene is TRBJ2-7, the V gene TRBV7-2, with 9 bases fitting TRBD2. CDR3 size: 15 residues. The germline CDR1 and CDR2 sequences are SGHTA and FQGNSA. V lost 3 bases, J lost 3 bases, and 6 bases stayed unmatched. CDR3 protein: CASSFILAGVYEQYF. As DNA, the CDR3 is TGTGCCAGCAGCTTTATATTAGCGGGAGTCTACGAGCAGTACTTC.

The chain joins TRBV28 to TRBJ2-5; TRBD2 is a possible D gene (8 bases). Germline V lookup: CDR1 MDHEN, CDR2 SYDVKM. There are 13 residues in the CDR3. V dropped 8 bases and J dropped 2 bases, with 12 bases sitting between them. CDR3 nucleotides: TGTGCCAGCCGGGAGGGACAGCAAGAGACCCAGTACTTC. This translates into CASREGQQETQYF.

This chain connects TRBV29-1 to TRBJ2-7; tentatively, D is TRBD2 (5 bases). The V end was cut by 4 bases, the J end by 4 bases, with 14 bases between. Germline assignment: CDR1 SQVTM and CDR2 ANQGSEA. This CDR3 has 13 residues. As DNA, the CDR3 is TGCAGCGTTGGGGAGTCCTCATTTTACGAGCAGTACTTC. Its protein is CSVGESSFYEQYF.

V gene TRBV27 combines with J gene TRBJ2-2, with D tentatively TRBD2 (5 bases). Germline assignment: CDR1 MNHEY and CDR2 SMNVEV (reference sequence). V lost 2 bases and J lost 4, with 14 bases in between. This CDR3 region has 16 residues. The CDR3 DNA is TGTGCCAGCAGTTTAGAGCTAGCAGCGTCCACCGGGGAGCTGTTTTTT. As protein: CASSLELAASTGELFF.

This chain connects TRBV28 to TRBJ2-7; TRBD2 aligns across 7 bases. CDR1 is MDHEN and CDR2 is SYDVKM in the germline V gene. Trimming removed 2 bases from V and 7 bases from J; junction bases left unmatched: 2. The CDR3 is 12 amino acids. CDR3 loop: CASSLVGGEQYF. DNA of the CDR3: TGTGCCAGCAGTTTAGTCGGGGGGGAGCAGTACTTC.

The rearrangement uses TRBV7-8 and TRBJ2-5; possible D gene TRBD1, 6 bases. The ends were cut back, 3 bases at V and 3 bases at J, with 8 bases in the middle. This CDR3 region has 13 residues. Looked up from germline, CDR1 is SGHVS and CDR2 is FQNEAQ. Here the CDR3 reads CASSLDSEETQYF. The CDR3 DNA reads TGTGCCAGCAGCTTGGACAGCGAAGAGACCCAGTACTTC.

This clone was seen just once. V gene TRBV19 combines with J gene TRBJ1-3; D is uncertain. Looked up from germline, CDR1 is LNHDA and CDR2 is SQIVND (reference sequence). Trimming pared 5 bases from V and 0 bases from J, leaving 14 bases between. The CDR3 is made up of 16 amino acids. CDR3 residues: CASSPAGGSSGNTIYF. CDR3 coding DNA: TGTGCCAGTAGTCCGGCCGGCGGCAGCTCTGGAAACACCATATATTTT.

This rearrangement joins TRBV6-6 to TRBJ2-7, with 8 bases matching TRBD1. This CDR3 is 13 amino acids long. V was clipped by 5 bases and J by 2 bases; unmatched bases: 2. Germline loops: CDR1 MNHNY, CDR2 SVGAGI (reference sequence). CDR3 bases: TGTGCCAGCAGTATGGACAGGGCCTACGAGCAGTACTTC. Protein sequence: CASSMDRAYEQYF.

The V call is TRBV7-2, the J call TRBJ2-3; 9 bases fit TRBD2. Germline CDR1 is SGHTA and CDR2 is FQGNSA. V gave up 7 bases and J gave up 5 bases; unmatched junction bases: 10. This CDR3 contains 15 residues. DNA of the CDR3: TGTGCCAGCAATCCAGCGGGGGGAAGGGTAGATACGCAGTATTTT. Translation: CASNPAGGRVDTQYF.

The genes are TRBV14 and TRBJ2-7; 9 bases agree with TRBD2. The CDR3 covers 14 residues. Losses at the gene ends were 1 base for V and 6 bases for J; bases not matched to a gene: 4. Per germline, CDR1 SGHDN and CDR2 FVKESK. CDR3 coding DNA: TGTGCCAGCAGCCAAGTCGGTAGCGGGAGCGAGCAGTACTTC. Protein product: CASSQVGSGSEQYF.

The chain recombines TRBV27 with TRBJ1-5; no clear D gene. The CDR3 has 12 residues. Germline CDR1 is MNHEY and CDR2 is SMNVEV (reference sequence). V was trimmed by 8 bases and J by 6 bases, leaving 11 bases between them. In DNA form, the CDR3 reads TGTGCCAGCGGCTTAGGAGGTCAGCCCCAGCATTTT. Its translation: CASGLGGQPQHF.

The V call is TRBV28, the J call TRBJ1-5, with D maybe TRBD1 (5 bases). Germline V lookup: CDR1 MDHEN, CDR2 SYDVKM. With 6 bases removed from V and 0 bases from J, the gap between germline ends came to 9 bases. The CDR3 is 14 amino acids. CDR3 DNA: TGTGCCAGCAGGACAGAATATAGCAATCAGCCCCAGCATTTT. Amino acid sequence: CASRTEYSNQPQHF.

The chain joins TRBV4-3 to TRBJ2-2; D gene unclear. The CDR3 has 16 amino acids. Trimming shortened V by 0 bases and J by 2 bases, and 10 bases separated the two germline ends. Germline V gene lookup returns CDR1 LGHNA and CDR2 YSLEER. CDR3 nucleotides: TGCGCCAGCAGCCAAGATGCGAGGCGAAACACCGGGGAGCTGTTTTTT. Its protein is CASSQDARRNTGELFF.